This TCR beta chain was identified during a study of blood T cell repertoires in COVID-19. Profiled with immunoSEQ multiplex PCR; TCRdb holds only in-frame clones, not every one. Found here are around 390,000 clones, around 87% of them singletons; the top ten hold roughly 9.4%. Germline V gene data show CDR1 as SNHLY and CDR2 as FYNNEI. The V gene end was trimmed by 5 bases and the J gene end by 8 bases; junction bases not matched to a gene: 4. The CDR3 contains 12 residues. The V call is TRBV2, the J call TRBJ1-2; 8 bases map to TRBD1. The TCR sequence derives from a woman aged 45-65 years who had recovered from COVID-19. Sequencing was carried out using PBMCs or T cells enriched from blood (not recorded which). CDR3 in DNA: TGTGCCAGCAGTCAGGACAGGGAGGGCTACACCTTC. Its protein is CASSQDREGYTF.